What follows describes a single TCR beta chain. It lacks a known antigen. No per-base quality is available; no much larger clone lies one base away. The data are from a study of T cells in narcolepsy (dated by TCRdb to between 2017 and 2018). Background for the entire study: Patients with narcolepsy type 1 or type 2 (NT1, NT2) and healthy control donors were enrolled in the study. Autoreactive T cells targeting hypocretin neuron self-antigens (hypocretin, TRIB2) were sought in narcolepsy patients, and TCR Vbeta sequencing was used to track clonotypes in blood and CSF.

Results the study describes overall, beyond this receptor: Plots that compared CSF and blood CD4+ T cell clonotypes from the same patient highlighted HCRT-specific and TRIB2-specific autoreactive clonotypes. No sequences matching autoreactive T cell clones were present in some of the blood memory CD4+ repertoires from patients and controls. Patients and controls had comparable numbers of sequenced blood memory CD4+ clonotypes, averaging about 37,000 and 33,000, respectively. Autoreactive clonotypes were reported to be detected serially in the blood of the same patients and of different patients, but not in the blood of healthy controls.

For TCR Vbeta sequencing, memory CD4+ T cells were sorted ex vivo from the peripheral blood of narcolepsy patients and healthy controls. Libraries were constructed by the immunoSEQ multiplex PCR assay. Entries here come from immuneACCESS through TCRdb and include only in-frame sequences with V and J called. Some clones fail to appear in such tables; in the studies checked, an unresolved V gene covers under half of the shortfall, and the cause of the remainder is unknown. The sample data list some 30,000 clones, and more than 70% of these were observed just once. The top ten constitute approximately 1% of the sample. The CDR3 starts with the cysteine, ends with the phenylalanine, and has 15 residues. Only the CDR3 region is kept as DNA, spanning 45 bases read in frame from base 1. CDR1 and CDR2 (MNHNS, SASEGT) derive from the germline V gene. V has 6 bases trimmed and J has 3 bases trimmed; junction bases matching no gene number 7.

The specimen was memory (CD45RA-) CD4+ T cells from blood. This sample's cell subset or site label indicates: memory T cells sorted ex vivo from peripheral blood. The clonotype was recovered from a human donor in good health. Here the chain combines TRBV6-1 and TRBJ2-3; 9 nucleotides in the junction match TRBD2. The DNA sequence is TGTGCCAGCAGAATAAGCGGGGGGATAACAGATACGCAGTATTTT. It encodes CASRISGGITDTQYF.